Shown below are 32 T cell receptor beta chains from a single sample sequenced in a study of PD-1 blockade in classical Hodgkin lymphoma. Profiling relied on immunoSEQ multiplex PCR, and the TCRdb table lists in-frame clones only, not all of them. This repertoire shows 15,000 to 20,000 clones, roughly 65% found once; its top ten account for less than 9.5%. Time point in this sample: cycle 4 day 1 (C4D1), after 6 weeks of nivolumab. All the patients suffered relapse after autologous stem cell transplantation, and brentuximab vedotin exposure differed. This material consisted of peripheral blood mononuclear cells (PBMCs), taken before the fourth cycle of nivolumab. Source of these receptors: a human donor with classical Hodgkin lymphoma.

The chain recombines TRBV29-1 with TRBJ2-7; 8 bases line up with TRBD1. The CDR3 runs to 13 residues. The V gene's germline CDR1 is SQVTM and CDR2 ANQGSEA. Trimming cost V 6 bases and J 4 bases; bases outside gene matches: 8. The CDR3 loop is CSVSRQGLYEQYF. DNA for the CDR3: TGCAGCGTCAGCCGACAGGGGCTTTACGAGCAGTACTTC.

The chain has TRBV29-1 and TRBJ2-7; tentative D call: TRBD1 (5 bases). Trimming shortened V by 5 bases and J by 1 base, and 12 bases separated the two germline ends. Germline CDR1 reads SQVTM; CDR2 reads ANQGSEA. The CDR3 consists of 13 residues. The CDR3, as DNA: TGCAGCGTTACAACAGGATTTTCCTACGAGCAGTACTTC. It translates to CSVTTGFSYEQYF.

CDR3 DNA sequence: TGTGCCACCAAAACAAGGAATTCACCCCTCCACTTT. Encoded protein: CATKTRNSPLHF. The chain combines TRBV27 with TRBJ1-6; D is uncertain. V lost 10 bases and J 7 bases, leaving 11 bases between the germline ends. Germline V lookup: CDR1 MNHEY, CDR2 SMNVEV (reference sequence). The CDR3 is 12 amino acids.

In this sample, this clone turned up a few times. The CDR3 region is CASTPTGDGEAFF. Written as DNA, the CDR3 is TGTGCCAGTACCCCGACAGGGGACGGTGAAGCTTTCTTT. V is TRBV19 and J is TRBJ1-1, with 8 positions matching TRBD1. Germline loops: CDR1 LNHDA, CDR2 SQIVND (reference sequence). This CDR3 has 13 residues. Trimming cost V 7 bases and J 7 bases; bases outside gene matches: 8. Drawing the rest from reference TRBV19 and TRBJ1-1, the complete variable domain is DGGITQSPKYLFRKEGQNVTLSCEQNLNHDAMYWYRQDPGQGLRLIYYSQIVNDFQKGDIAEGYSVSREKKESFPLTVTSAQKNPTAFYLCASTPTGDGEAFFGQGTRLTVV.

This rearrangement joins TRBV5-1 to TRBJ2-5; D is unresolved. Germline CDR1 and CDR2: SGHRS and YFSETQ. The ends were cut back, 0 bases at V and 5 bases at J, with 14 bases in the middle. The CDR3 extends over 15 amino acids. The CDR3 is CASSLARGHSETQYF. DNA for the CDR3: TGCGCCAGCAGCTTGGCCAGAGGCCATTCGGAGACCCAGTACTTC.

The sample holds a few counts of this clone. This sequence joins TRBV7-9 and TRBJ1-4, with D uncertain. The V gene lost 6 bases and the J gene lost 0 bases, with 17 bases spanning the gap. The CDR3 spans 17 residues. Germline CDR1 reads SEHNR; CDR2 reads FQNEAQ (reference sequence). The DNA for the CDR3 is TGTGCCAGCAGTTCCGCCCGGTTGCTCTCAACTAATGAAAAACTGTTTTTT. Its protein product is CASSSARLLSTNEKLFF.

This clone has only one observation. V gene TRBV6-4 combines with J gene TRBJ2-1, with TRBD2 matching over 14 bases. V lost 1 base and J lost 5; bases outside the gene matches: 4. Germline-derived CDR1 and CDR2 are MRHNA and SNTAGT. The CDR3 is 17 amino acids. CDR3 protein: CASSDFGTSGSDNEQFF. CDR3 sequence (DNA): TGTGCCAGCAGTGACTTCGGGACTAGCGGGAGCGACAATGAGCAGTTCTTC.

V is TRBV6-1 and J is TRBJ2-5; the D is unclear. The J call may not be correct, given that the DNA end is closer to TRBJ2-7. This CDR3 contains 16 residues. Germline CDR1 and CDR2: MNHNS and SASEGT. The CDR3 nucleotides are TGTGCCAGCAGTGAAGGATCAGGACCCTCCTCCTACGAGCAGTACTTC. It yields the protein CASSEGSGPSSYEQYF.

This clone showed up just a few times. The gene calls are TRBV7-8 and TRBJ2-7; tentative D call: TRBD2 (5 bases). Trimming took off 1 base at V and 5 bases at J, with 12 bases between the two ends. There are 14 residues in the CDR3. CDR1 and CDR2 from the germline V gene are SGHVS and FQNEAQ. In DNA form, the CDR3 reads TGTGCCAGCAGCTTAGGTTCGGGGTGGGACGAGCAGTACTTC. Encoded protein: CASSLGSGWDEQYF. Complete variable domain (other parts from reference TRBV7-8 and TRBJ2-7): GAGVSQSPRYKVAKRGQDVALRCDPISGHVSLFWYQQALGQGPEFLTYFQNEAQLDKSGLPSDRFFAERPEGSVSTLKIQRTQQEDSAVYLCASSLGSGWDEQYFGPGTRLTVT.

This clone was observed a handful of times. This chain joins TRBV27 and TRBJ1-4; possibly TRBD1 for D (5 bases). Germline V gene sequence: CDR1 MNHEY, CDR2 SMNVEV (reference sequence). Trimming removed 5 bases at V and 7 bases at J, with 17 bases between. The CDR3 runs 15 residues. The CDR3 loop is CASSLALSQGEKLFF. DNA of the CDR3: TGTGCCAGCAGTCTAGCGCTCAGCCAGGGTGAAAAACTGTTTTTT.

This sequence joins TRBV2 and TRBJ2-7; TRBD1 agrees at 9 bases. CDR1 is SNHLY and CDR2 is FYNNEI in the germline V gene. Germline trimming cut 7 bases from V and 1 base from J; bases unmatched to any gene: 5. The CDR3 loop spans 14 amino acids. This chain's CDR3 is CASNPGQGSYEQYF. In DNA form, the CDR3 reads TGTGCCAGCAACCCGGGACAGGGATCCTACGAGCAGTACTTC. The entire variable domain, with the rest obtained from reference TRBV2 and TRBJ2-7, is as follows: EPEVTQTPSHQVTQMGQEVILRCVPISNHLYFYWYRQILGQKVEFLVSFYNNEISEKSEIFDDQFSVERPDGSNFTLKIRSTKLEDSAMYFCASNPGQGSYEQYFGPGTRLTVT.

The chain is built from TRBV5-1 and TRBJ2-1; unclear D gene. The CDR3 has 16 residues. The V end was cut by 5 bases, the J end by 1 base, with 16 bases between. CDR1 SGHRS and CDR2 YFSETQ come from the germline V gene. The CDR3 reads CASSPKDGRSYNEQFF. The DNA of the CDR3 is TGCGCCAGCAGTCCTAAGGACGGAAGATCCTACAATGAGCAGTTCTTC.

In this sample, this clone turned up a few times. The rearrangement joins TRBV27 to TRBJ1-5; D perhaps matches TRBD1 (5 bases). Germline V gene data show CDR1 as MNHEY and CDR2 as SMNVEV (reference sequence). The ends were cut back, 6 bases at V and 4 bases at J, with 10 bases in the middle. There are 13 residues in the CDR3. The CDR3 bases are TGTGCCAGCAGCCCTGGGGGTAATCAGCCCCAGCATTTT. Translation: CASSPGGNQPQHF.

The chain recombines TRBV7-2 with TRBJ2-7; TRBD2 is a possible D gene (6 bases). Looked up from germline, CDR1 is SGHTA and CDR2 is FQGNSA. V dropped 3 bases and J dropped 2 bases, with 11 bases sitting between them. The CDR3 is made up of 14 amino acids. CDR3 bases: TGTGCCAGCAGCTTCTTAGCGGAGACCTACGAGCAGTACTTC. It specifies CASSFLAETYEQYF.

V is TRBV28 and J is TRBJ1-2; D perhaps matches TRBD1 (6 bases). This CDR3 has 14 residues. The germline V gene encodes CDR1 MDHEN and CDR2 SYDVKM. Trimming removed 4 bases from V and 1 base from J, with 10 bases in between. The CDR3 DNA reads TGTGCCAGCAGTTGGACAGAAATTAACTATGGCTACACCTTC. Translated: CASSWTEINYGYTF.

The chain is built from TRBV19 and TRBJ2-7; 9 nucleotides agree with TRBD1. The CDR3 covers 17 residues. Germline V gene sequence: CDR1 LNHDA, CDR2 SQIVND (reference sequence). The trim removed 5 bases at V and 3 bases at J, leaving 14 bases unmatched. The CDR3 DNA sequence: TGTGCCAGTAGTCCCCAGGGTTCGACAGGGGGTAACTACGAGCAGTACTTC. Translation: CASSPQGSTGGNYEQYF.

The genes are TRBV9 and TRBJ1-1; 7 positions match TRBD1. The V segment lost 2 bases and the J segment 4 bases; nucleotides outside the gene matches: 11. The germline CDR1 and CDR2 sequences are SGDLS and YYNGEE. CDR3 size: 16 residues. The CDR3 DNA reads TGTGCCAGCAGCGTGTACCAAACAGGGGTTCGCACTGAAGCTTTCTTT. Protein product: CASSVYQTGVRTEAFF.

The chain couples TRBV6-1 to TRBJ1-5; tentatively, D is TRBD1 (5 bases). Looked up from germline, CDR1 is MNHNS and CDR2 is SASEGT. The length of the CDR3 is 14 residues. V gave up 5 bases and J gave up 5 bases, with 13 bases separating them. The CDR3 DNA follows: TGTGCCAGCAGTCCGGGGGAGCTCCATCAGCCCCAGCATTTT. Protein product: CASSPGELHQPQHF.

This chain links TRBV2 with TRBJ1-4; 9 positions agree with TRBD1. V was pared by 10 bases and J by 7 bases, with 10 bases of the junction left unmatched. The CDR3 sequence is 14 residues long. CDR1 SNHLY and CDR2 FYNNEI come from the germline V gene. Written as DNA, the CDR3 is TGTGCCACCATGTCCGGGACAGGGAGTGAAAAACTGTTTTTT. The encoded protein is CATMSGTGSEKLFF. Filled out from reference TRBV2 and TRBJ1-4, the complete variable domain reads EPEVTQTPSHQVTQMGQEVILRCVPISNHLYFYWYRQILGQKVEFLVSFYNNEISEKSEIFDDQFSVERPDGSNFTLKIRSTKLEDSAMYFCATMSGTGSEKLFFGSGTQLSVL.

The CDR3 spells CSVQGTLSSDTQYF. As DNA, the CDR3 is TGCAGCGTTCAAGGGACTCTAAGTAGCGATACGCAGTATTTT. The V and J genes are TRBV29-1 and TRBJ2-3; tentatively, D is TRBD2 (6 bases). The CDR3 loop spans 14 amino acids. Germline assignment: CDR1 SQVTM and CDR2 ANQGSEA. V was trimmed by 5 bases and J by 6 bases, leaving 18 bases between them.

This clone was recorded only once. For the CDR3, the DNA is TGTGCCAGCAGTTTATCGAAGGGCGAGCAGTACTTC. Residues: CASSLSKGEQYF. V usage is TRBV27 and J usage is TRBJ2-7; no reliable D call. Germline V lookup: CDR1 MNHEY, CDR2 SMNVEV (reference sequence). V lost 0 bases and J 6 bases, leaving 6 bases between the germline ends. The CDR3 sequence is 12 residues long.

The chain employs TRBV5-5 and TRBJ2-7, with 8 bases matching TRBD2. CDR3 length equals 15 residues. V shed 3 bases and J 2 bases; nucleotides not matched to a gene: 7. Germline lookup yields CDR1 SGHKS and CDR2 YYEKEE (reference sequence). CDR3 protein: CASSSRLASTYEQYF. CDR3 DNA sequence: TGTGCCAGCAGCTCACGACTAGCGAGTACCTACGAGCAGTACTTC.

The chain recombines TRBV28 with TRBJ2-3; a weak D match, TRBD2 (5 bases). The CDR3 totals 18 residues. Germline V gene sequence: CDR1 MDHEN, CDR2 SYDVKM. V dropped 6 bases and J dropped 10 bases, with 32 bases sitting between them. As DNA, the CDR3 is TGTGCCAGCAGCTCCGGCAACATTAGACCCTCGGGGTTAAGCGCGCAGTATTTT. Its translation is CASSSGNIRPSGLSAQYF.

With regard to this clone: This could be a read error, since a much larger clone is one nucleotide away. The rearrangement joins TRBV14 to TRBJ2-7; TRBD2 agrees at 11 bases. The CDR3 length is 17 residues. Looked up from germline, CDR1 is SGHDN and CDR2 is FVKESK. Here the CDR3 reads CTSSQDTSGRPFYEQYF. Here the CDR3 DNA reads TGTACCAGCAGCCAAGATACTAGCGGGAGACCCTTCTACGAGCAGTACTTC.

In this sample, this clone turned up a few times. The chain uses TRBV5-1 and TRBJ1-1; TRBD1 agrees at 8 bases. This CDR3 has 16 amino acids. Losses at the gene ends were 3 bases for V and 1 base for J; bases not matched to a gene: 8. From germline, CDR1 is SGHRS and CDR2 YFSETQ. CDR3 sequence: CASSSYGTGRNTEAFF. DNA for the CDR3: TGCGCCAGCAGCTCGTATGGGACAGGCAGGAACACTGAAGCTTTCTTT.

The chain's CDR3 is CASSYGQGSPLHF. The DNA of the CDR3 is TGTGCCAGCAGTTACGGGCAGGGTTCACCCCTCCACTTT. This sequence joins TRBV6-5 and TRBJ1-6; D may be TRBD1 (5 bases). The CDR3 runs to 13 residues. The germline V and J ends were trimmed by 2 bases and 9 bases, with 8 bases remaining between them. Germline V CDR1 and CDR2: MNHEY, SVGAGI.

This clone has more than one count but fewer than ten. This rearrangement joins TRBV10-3 to TRBJ1-1; weak D call: TRBD1 (5 bases). This CDR3 comprises 14 residues. Deletions cut 5 bases from V and 2 bases from J, with 12 bases between. Germline V gene lookup returns CDR1 ENHRY and CDR2 SYGVKD. The CDR3 protein is CAISKDTGNTEAFF. The CDR3 DNA sequence: TGTGCCATCAGTAAGGATACAGGAAACACTGAAGCTTTCTTT.

The genes are TRBV7-6 and TRBJ2-1, with D perhaps matching TRBD1 (5 bases). With 0 bases removed from V and 3 bases from J, the gap between germline ends came to 6 bases. The germline V gene has CDR1 SGHVS and CDR2 FNYEAQ. This CDR3 has 14 residues. CDR3 sequence reads: CASSLADSYNEQFF. The CDR3 DNA sequence: TGTGCCAGCAGCTTAGCCGACAGCTACAATGAGCAGTTCTTC.

V and J are TRBV6-1 and TRBJ2-7, with 8 bases lining up with TRBD2. V dropped 0 bases and J dropped 3; count of bases not matched to a gene: 4. Germline values: CDR1 MNHNS, CDR2 SASEGT. The CDR3 runs to 15 residues. CDR3 DNA sequence: TGTGCCAGCAGTGAAGCAGCGGGAGTAAACTACGAGCAGTACTTC. Encoded protein: CASSEAAGVNYEQYF.

The chain uses TRBV5-1 and TRBJ1-1; D unresolved. The CDR3 runs to 14 residues. Germline V gene data show CDR1 as SGHRS and CDR2 as YFSETQ. The V gene lost 1 base and the J gene lost 0 bases, with 7 bases spanning the gap. CDR3 sequence (DNA): TGCGCCAGCAGCTTGCAGAACATGAACACTGAAGCTTTCTTT. It yields the protein CASSLQNMNTEAFF.

The chain couples TRBV30 to TRBJ2-2, with a weak D call TRBD1 (5 bases). This CDR3 has 15 amino acids. Deletions cut 5 bases from V and 0 bases from J, with 13 bases between. In germline, CDR1 is GTSNPN, CDR2 SVGIG (reference sequence). For the CDR3, the DNA is TGTGCCTGGTGTACCAGGGATACGAACACCGGGGAGCTGTTTTTT. Residues: CAWCTRDTNTGELFF.

CDR3 protein: CASSLGRSGANVLTF. DNA for the CDR3: TGTGCCAGCAGCTTAGGGCGCTCTGGGGCCAACGTCCTGACTTTC. This chain joins TRBV7-9 and TRBJ2-6; no clear D. The CDR3 runs 15 residues. Trimming stripped 1 base from V and 0 bases from J, with 4 bases between. The germline gives CDR1 SEHNR, CDR2 FQNEAQ (reference sequence).